This record looks at one T cell receptor (beta chain) sequence and its context. This specimen comes from a study of OX40 agonist ivuxolimab in advanced cancers. Looking at the study overall: Cancers in dose escalation were hepatocellular, melanoma, renal cell and head and neck.

The CDR3 sequence is 13 residues long. Trimming stripped 6 bases from V and 2 bases from J, with 9 bases between. Per the germline V gene, CDR1 is SNHLY and CDR2 is FYNNEI. The assay was immunoSEQ multiplex PCR, and TCRdb's table has in-frame clones only and misses some. The sample carries some 45,000 clones, 86% recorded once. The receptor was derived from an adult with an advanced solid tumor such as melanoma, head and neck, liver or kidney cancer. The input for sequencing was CD4+ or CD8+ T cells sorted from blood, taken in a trial of the OX40 agonist ivuxolimab. The chain recombines TRBV2 with TRBJ2-3; D possibly corresponds to TRBD1 (6 bases). CDR3 residues: CASRTGYTDTQYF. In DNA, the CDR3 is TGTGCCAGCAGGACAGGTTACACAGATACGCAGTATTTT.